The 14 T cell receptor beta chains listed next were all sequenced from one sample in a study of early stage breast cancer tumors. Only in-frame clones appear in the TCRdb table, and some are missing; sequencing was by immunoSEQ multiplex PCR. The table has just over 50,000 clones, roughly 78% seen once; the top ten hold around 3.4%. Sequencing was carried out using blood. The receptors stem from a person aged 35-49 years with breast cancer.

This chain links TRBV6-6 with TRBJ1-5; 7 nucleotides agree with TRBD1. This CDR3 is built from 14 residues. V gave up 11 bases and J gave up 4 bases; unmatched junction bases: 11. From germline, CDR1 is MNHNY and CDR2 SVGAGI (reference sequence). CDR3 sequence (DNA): TGTGCCGGTATACTAGGGACAGCAAATCAGCCCCAGCATTTT. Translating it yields CAGILGTANQPQHF.

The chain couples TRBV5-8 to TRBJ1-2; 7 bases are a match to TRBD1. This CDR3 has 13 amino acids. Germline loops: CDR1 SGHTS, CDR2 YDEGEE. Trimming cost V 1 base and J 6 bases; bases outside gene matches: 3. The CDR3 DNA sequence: TGTGCCAGCAGCTTGAGGACAGGAGATGGCTACACCTTC. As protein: CASSLRTGDGYTF.

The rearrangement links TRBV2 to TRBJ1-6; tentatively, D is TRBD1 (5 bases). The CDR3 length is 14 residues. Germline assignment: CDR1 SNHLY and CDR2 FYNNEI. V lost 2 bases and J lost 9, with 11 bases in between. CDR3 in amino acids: CASSEQGQGSPLHF. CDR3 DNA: TGTGCCAGCAGTGAACAGGGCCAGGGTTCACCCCTCCACTTT.

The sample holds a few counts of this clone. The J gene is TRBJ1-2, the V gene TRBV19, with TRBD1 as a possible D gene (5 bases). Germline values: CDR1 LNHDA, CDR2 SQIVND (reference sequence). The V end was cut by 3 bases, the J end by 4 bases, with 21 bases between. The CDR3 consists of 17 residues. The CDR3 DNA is TGTGCCAGTAGTATTCTTCGCGACAGCCCAAAAGGCTATGGCTACACCTTC. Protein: CASSILRDSPKGYGYTF.

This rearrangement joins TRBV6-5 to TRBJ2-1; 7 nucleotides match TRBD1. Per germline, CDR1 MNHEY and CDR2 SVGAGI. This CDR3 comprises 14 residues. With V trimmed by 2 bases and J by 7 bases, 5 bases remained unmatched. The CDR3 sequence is CASSYRNRGNEQFF. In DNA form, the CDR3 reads TGTGCCAGCAGTTACCGGAACAGGGGAAATGAGCAGTTCTTC.

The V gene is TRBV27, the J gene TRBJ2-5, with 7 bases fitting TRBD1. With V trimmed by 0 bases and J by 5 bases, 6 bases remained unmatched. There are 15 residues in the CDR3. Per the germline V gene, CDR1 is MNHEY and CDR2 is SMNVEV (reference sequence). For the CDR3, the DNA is TGTGCCAGCAGTTTATCACCCAGGGGGAGCGAGACCCAGTACTTC. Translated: CASSLSPRGSETQYF.

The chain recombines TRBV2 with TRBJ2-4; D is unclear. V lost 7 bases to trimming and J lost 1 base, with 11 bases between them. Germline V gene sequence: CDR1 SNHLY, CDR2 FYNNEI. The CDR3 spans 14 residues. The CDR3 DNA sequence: TGTGCCAGCAAGTACGAGGACGCCAAAAACATTCAGTACTTC. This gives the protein CASKYEDAKNIQYF.

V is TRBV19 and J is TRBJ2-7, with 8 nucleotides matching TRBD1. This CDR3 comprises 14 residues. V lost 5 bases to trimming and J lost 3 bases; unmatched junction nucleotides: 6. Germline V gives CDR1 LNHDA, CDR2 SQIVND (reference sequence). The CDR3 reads CASSASTGGYEQYF. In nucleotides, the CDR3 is TGTGCCAGTAGTGCCAGTACAGGGGGCTACGAGCAGTACTTC.

The CDR3 spells CAWSAGTGTYEQYF. DNA for the CDR3: TGTGCCTGGAGTGCGGGGACAGGGACCTACGAGCAGTACTTC. The chain links TRBV30 to TRBJ2-7; 9 positions agree with TRBD1. Germline assignment: CDR1 GTSNPN and CDR2 SVGIG (reference sequence). With 1 base clipped from V and 2 bases from J, the junction kept 3 bases outside the gene matches. This CDR3 spans 14 amino acids.

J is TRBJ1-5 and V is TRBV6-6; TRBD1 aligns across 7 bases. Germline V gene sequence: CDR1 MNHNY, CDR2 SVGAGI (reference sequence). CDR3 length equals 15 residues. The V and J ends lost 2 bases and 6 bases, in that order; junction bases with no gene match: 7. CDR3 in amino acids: CASSYGSGGGQPQHF. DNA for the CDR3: TGTGCCAGCAGTTACGGGTCAGGGGGGGGTCAGCCCCAGCATTTT.

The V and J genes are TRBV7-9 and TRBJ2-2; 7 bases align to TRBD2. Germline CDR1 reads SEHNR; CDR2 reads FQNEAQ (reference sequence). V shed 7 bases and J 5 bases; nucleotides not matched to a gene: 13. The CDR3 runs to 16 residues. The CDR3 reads CASMRYAGVQTGELFF. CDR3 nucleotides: TGTGCCAGCATGAGGTACGCGGGAGTACAAACCGGGGAGCTGTTTTTT.

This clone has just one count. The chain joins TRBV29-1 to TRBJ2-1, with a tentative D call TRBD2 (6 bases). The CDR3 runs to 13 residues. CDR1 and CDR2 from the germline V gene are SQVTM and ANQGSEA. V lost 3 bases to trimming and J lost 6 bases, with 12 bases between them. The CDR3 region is CSVETSSGNEQFF. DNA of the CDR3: TGCAGCGTTGAGACTAGTTCTGGCAATGAGCAGTTCTTC.

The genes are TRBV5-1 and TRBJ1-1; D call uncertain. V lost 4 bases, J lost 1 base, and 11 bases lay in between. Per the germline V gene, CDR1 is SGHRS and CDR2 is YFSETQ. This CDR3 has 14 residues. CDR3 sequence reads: CASSPGSANTEAFF. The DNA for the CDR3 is TGCGCCAGCAGCCCCGGGTCAGCGAACACTGAAGCTTTCTTT. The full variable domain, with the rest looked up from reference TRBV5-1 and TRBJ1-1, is KAGVTQTPRYLIKTRGQQVTLSCSPISGHRSVSWYQQTPGQGLQFLFEYFSETQRNKGNFPGRFSGRQFSNSRSEMNVSTLELGDSALYLCASSPGSANTEAFFGQGTRLTVV.

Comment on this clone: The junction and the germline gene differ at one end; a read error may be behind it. The CDR3, as DNA: TGTGCTAGCAGCTTAGGAGCAGGGAGCAATGAGCAGTTCTTC. This encodes CASSLGAGSNEQFF. This rearrangement joins TRBV7-7 to TRBJ2-1; possibly TRBD1 or TRBD2 for D (5 bases each). CDR1 and CDR2 (germline): SSHAT, FNYEAQ (reference sequence). The CDR3 contains 14 residues. The full variable domain, in which reference TRBV7-7 and TRBJ2-1 provide the parts outside the CDR3, is GAGVSQSPRYKVTKRGQDVTLRCDPISSHATLYWYQQALGQGPEFLTYFNYEAQPDKSGLPSDRFSAERPEGSISTLTIQRTEQRDSAMYRCASSLGAGSNEQFFGPGTRLTVL.